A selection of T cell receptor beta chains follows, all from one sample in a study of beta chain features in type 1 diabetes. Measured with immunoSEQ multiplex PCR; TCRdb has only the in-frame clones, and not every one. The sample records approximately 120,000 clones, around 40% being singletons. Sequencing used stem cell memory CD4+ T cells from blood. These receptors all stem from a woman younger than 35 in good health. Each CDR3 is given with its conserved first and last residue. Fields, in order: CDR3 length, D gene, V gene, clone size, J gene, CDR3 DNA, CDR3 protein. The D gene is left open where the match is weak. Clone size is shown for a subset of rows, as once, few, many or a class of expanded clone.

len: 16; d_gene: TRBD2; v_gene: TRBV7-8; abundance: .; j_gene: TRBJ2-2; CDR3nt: TGTGCCAGCAGCTTCCTAGCGGGGACGAACACCGGGGAGCTGTTTTTT; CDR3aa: CASSFLAGTNTGELFF
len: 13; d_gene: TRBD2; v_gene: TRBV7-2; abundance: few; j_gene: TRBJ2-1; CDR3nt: TGTGCCAGCAGTAGCGGGAGCCGCAATGAGCAGTTCTTC; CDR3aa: CASSSGSRNEQFF
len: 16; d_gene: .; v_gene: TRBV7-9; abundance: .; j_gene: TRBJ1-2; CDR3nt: TGTGCCAGCCGCCCTCCGACCGGGAGGGTAAGGAGTGGCTACACCTTC; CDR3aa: CASRPPTGRVRSGYTF
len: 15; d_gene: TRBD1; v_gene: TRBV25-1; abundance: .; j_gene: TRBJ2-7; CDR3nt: TGTGCCAGCAGTGAATCCGGGACAGGAACCTACGAGCAGTACTTC; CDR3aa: CASSESGTGTYEQYF
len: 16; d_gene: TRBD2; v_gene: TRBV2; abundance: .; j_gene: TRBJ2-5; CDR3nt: TGTGCCAGCACCTCACCGACTAGCGGGAACCAAGAGACCCAGTACTTC; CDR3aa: CASTSPTSGNQETQYF
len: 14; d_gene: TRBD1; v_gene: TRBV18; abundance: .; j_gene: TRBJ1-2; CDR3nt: TGTGCCAGCTCACGGGCTCAGGGGGCGGATGGCTACACCTTC; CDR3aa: CASSRAQGADGYTF
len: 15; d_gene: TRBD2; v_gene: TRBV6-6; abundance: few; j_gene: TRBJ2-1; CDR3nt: TGTGCCAGCAGTTCCCGAATAGCGGGAGTGGATGAGCAGTTCTTC; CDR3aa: CASSSRIAGVDEQFF
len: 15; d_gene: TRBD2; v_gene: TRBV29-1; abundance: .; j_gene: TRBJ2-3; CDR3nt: TGCAGCGTTGAATACGCGGGAGGCCTCACAGATACGCAGTATTTT; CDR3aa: CSVEYAGGLTDTQYF
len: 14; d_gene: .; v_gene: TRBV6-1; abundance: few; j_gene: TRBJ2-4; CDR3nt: TGTGCCAGCAGGGGAACAGGGCTAGAAAACATTCAGTACTTC; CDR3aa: CASRGTGLENIQYF
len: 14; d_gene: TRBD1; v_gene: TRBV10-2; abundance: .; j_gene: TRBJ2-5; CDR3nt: TGCGCCAGCAGTGGGCCAGGGGGCCAAGAGACCCAGTACTTC; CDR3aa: CASSGPGGQETQYF
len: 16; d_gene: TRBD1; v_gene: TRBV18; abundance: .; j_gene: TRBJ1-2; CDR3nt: TGTGCCAGCTCACCGCGAGGACAGGGGTCCCCCTATGGCTACACCTTC; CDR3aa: CASSPRGQGSPYGYTF
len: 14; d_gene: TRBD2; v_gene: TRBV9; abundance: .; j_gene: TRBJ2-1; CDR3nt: TGTGCCAGCAGCGCAAGCGGGAGAATCAATGAGCAGTTCTTC; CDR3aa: CASSASGRINEQFF
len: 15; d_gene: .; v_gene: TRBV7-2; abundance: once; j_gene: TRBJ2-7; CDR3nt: TGTGCCAGCAGCCCATCGACAGGCGCCCCCTACGAGCAGTACTTC; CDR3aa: CASSPSTGAPYEQYF
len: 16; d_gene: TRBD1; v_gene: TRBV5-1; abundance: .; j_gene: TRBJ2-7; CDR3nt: TGCGCCAGCAGCTTACCACGGGACAGGGGCACCTACGAGCAGTACTTC; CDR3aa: CASSLPRDRGTYEQYF
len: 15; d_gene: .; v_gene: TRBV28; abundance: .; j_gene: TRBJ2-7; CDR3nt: TGTGCCAGCAGTTTGGTTAGCGCGGACCGCTACGAGCAGTACTTC; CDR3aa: CASSLVSADRYEQYF